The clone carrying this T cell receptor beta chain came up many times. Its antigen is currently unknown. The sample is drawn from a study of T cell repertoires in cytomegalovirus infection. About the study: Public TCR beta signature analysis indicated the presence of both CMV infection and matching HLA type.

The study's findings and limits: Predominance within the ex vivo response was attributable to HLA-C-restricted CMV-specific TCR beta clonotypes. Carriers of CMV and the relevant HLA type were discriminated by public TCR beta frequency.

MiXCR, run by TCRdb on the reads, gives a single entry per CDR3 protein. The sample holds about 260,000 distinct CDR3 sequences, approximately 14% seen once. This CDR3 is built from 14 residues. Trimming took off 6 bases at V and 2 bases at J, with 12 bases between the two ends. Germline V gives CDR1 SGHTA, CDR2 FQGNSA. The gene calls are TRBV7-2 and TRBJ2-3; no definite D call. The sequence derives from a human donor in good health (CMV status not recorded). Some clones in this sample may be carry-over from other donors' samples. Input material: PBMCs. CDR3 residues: CASSSGRHTDTQYF. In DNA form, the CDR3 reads TGTGCCAGCAGTTCGGGCCGGCACACAGATACGCAGTATTTT. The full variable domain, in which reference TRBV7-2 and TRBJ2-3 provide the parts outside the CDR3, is GAGVSQSPSNKVTEKGKDVELRCDPISGHTALYWYRQSLGQGLEFLIYFQGNSAPDKSGLPSDRFSAERTGGSVSTLTIQRTQQEDSAVYLCASSSGRHTDTQYFGPGTRLTVL.